Below, 23 T cell receptor beta chains from the same sample are listed, as sequenced in a study of graft-versus-host responses after intestinal transplantation. No antigen has been identified for these receptors. Only in-frame clones appear in the TCRdb table, and some are missing; sequencing was by immunoSEQ multiplex PCR. The data hold around 100,000 clones, with over 85% observed a single time. Here the sequenced sample was unstimulated CD8+ T cells sorted from spleen or lymph node cells, taken before intestinal transplant. All receptors derive from a human donor who received an intestinal transplant.

The J gene is TRBJ1-2, the V gene TRBV29-1; D gene ambiguous. The CDR3 runs to 12 residues. Germline CDR1 is SQVTM and CDR2 is ANQGSEA. V was clipped by 4 bases and J by 6 bases, with 12 bases between them. The CDR3 reads CSVVESFDGYTF. The DNA of the CDR3 is TGCAGCGTTGTGGAATCATTCGATGGCTACACCTTC. Supplemented by reference TRBV29-1 and TRBJ1-2, the full variable domain reads SAVISQKPSRDICQRGTSLTIQCQVDSQVTMMFWYRQQPGQSLTLIATANQGSEATYESGFVIDKFPISRPNLTFSTLTVSNMSPEDSSIYLCSVVESFDGYTFGSGTRLTVV.

The chain uses TRBV10-1 and TRBJ2-7; no reliable D call. The V and J ends lost 2 bases and 2 bases respectively, with 7 bases between them. Germline CDR1 and CDR2: WNHNN and SYGVQD (reference sequence). The CDR3 loop spans 13 amino acids. The chain's CDR3 is CASSEGQTYEQYF. CDR3 bases: TGCGCCAGCAGTGAGGGTCAGACCTACGAGCAGTACTTC.

The rearrangement links TRBV11-2 to TRBJ2-7; a possible D gene is TRBD2 (6 bases). The CDR3 consists of 17 residues. V was shortened by 2 bases and J by 5 bases, with 22 bases between the two germline ends. Germline V CDR1 and CDR2: SGHAT, FQNNGV. The CDR3 reads CASSLPSGGIKGHEQYF. The CDR3 region has the DNA TGTGCCAGCAGCTTACCCTCTGGGGGGATAAAGGGGCACGAGCAGTACTTC. Using reference TRBV11-2 and TRBJ2-7 for the parts outside the CDR3, the full variable domain is EAGVAQSPRYKIIEKRQSVAFWCNPISGHATLYWYQQILGQGPKLLIQFQNNGVVDDSQLPKDRFSAERLKGVDSTLKIQPAKLEDSAVYLCASSLPSGGIKGHEQYFGPGTRLTVT.

The V and J genes are TRBV7-9 and TRBJ2-7, with a weak D call TRBD2 (5 bases). V was shortened by 3 bases and J by 5 bases, with 11 bases between the two germline ends. CDR1 and CDR2 from the germline V gene are SEHNR and FQNEAQ (reference sequence). The CDR3 runs 13 residues. CDR3 amino acids: CASSFPGVHEQYF. As DNA, the CDR3 is TGTGCCAGCAGCTTCCCCGGGGTCCACGAGCAGTACTTC.

The CDR3 DNA sequence: TGTGCCTGCTACAGGGCCACCGCGAACACCGGGGAGCTGTTTTTT. Translating gives CACYRATANTGELFF. This rearrangement joins TRBV6-1 to TRBJ2-2; TRBD1 might be the D (6 bases). The germline V gene has CDR1 MNHNS and CDR2 SASEGT. There are 15 residues in the CDR3. V was shortened by 11 bases and J by 0 bases, with 16 bases between the two germline ends.

This chain uses TRBV6-5 with TRBJ1-2; tentatively, D is TRBD1 (5 bases). Germline-derived CDR1 and CDR2 are MNHEY and SVGAGI. Trimming stripped 0 bases from V and 8 bases from J, with 10 bases between. The CDR3 is 13 amino acids. CDR3 coding DNA: TGTGCCAGCAGTTACTCCACAGGACGCGGCTACACCTTC. This translates into CASSYSTGRGYTF.

The chain joins TRBV6-1 to TRBJ1-5; D is undetermined. The V gene's germline CDR1 is MNHNS and CDR2 SASEGT. V dropped 6 bases and J dropped 1 base, with 13 bases sitting between them. The CDR3 consists of 15 residues. The CDR3 loop is CASSSWQESNQPQHF. The CDR3 DNA reads TGTGCCAGCAGCAGCTGGCAGGAGAGCAATCAGCCCCAGCATTTT.

The chain joins TRBV2 to TRBJ2-7, with 9 bases fitting TRBD1. This CDR3 has 15 amino acids. Germline values: CDR1 SNHLY, CDR2 FYNNEI. V lost 6 bases to trimming and J lost 0 bases; unmatched junction nucleotides: 6. The CDR3 loop reads CASSVQGAGSYEQYF. DNA of the CDR3: TGTGCCAGCAGCGTACAGGGGGCAGGCTCCTACGAGCAGTACTTC.

The chain uses TRBV29-1 and TRBJ2-5, with D tentatively TRBD1 (9 bases). The CDR3 spans 15 residues. Trimming shortened V by 6 bases and J by 7 bases, and 24 bases separated the two germline ends. Germline V gene data show CDR1 as SQVTM and CDR2 as ANQGSEA. The CDR3 region has the DNA TGCAGCGTCCGGGAGGGACAGGGTTCTCCAGGGACCCAGTACTTC. This codes for CSVREGQGSPGTQYF.

This clone was counted a single time. This chain connects TRBV30 to TRBJ2-7, with D perhaps given as TRBD1 or TRBD2 (6 bases each). V was cut by 3 bases and J by 3 bases, with 21 bases left in between. This CDR3 spans 16 amino acids. From germline, CDR1 is GTSNPN and CDR2 SVGIG (reference sequence). CDR3 DNA: TGTGCCTGGAGCGCCCGAAGGGGGGTGGGCAGCTACGAGCAGTACTTC. Protein sequence: CAWSARRGVGSYEQYF.

The chain recombines TRBV9 with TRBJ2-3; 15 bases agree with TRBD2. This CDR3 contains 19 residues. Germline assignment: CDR1 SGDLS and CDR2 YYNGEE. The ends lost 2 bases at V and 4 bases at J; junction bases unmatched: 11. The CDR3 reads CASSVRPGLAGGPADTQYF. The CDR3 DNA reads TGTGCCAGCAGCGTCCGCCCCGGACTAGCGGGGGGGCCGGCAGATACGCAGTATTTT.

The V gene is TRBV4-1, the J gene TRBJ2-1; D is uncertain. The V gene lost 4 bases and the J gene lost 7 bases, with 11 bases spanning the gap. The germline CDR1 and CDR2 sequences are MGHRA and YSYEKL. The CDR3 contains 13 residues. Written as DNA, the CDR3 is TGCGCCAGCAGCCTCTCCCCACCGAATGAGCAGTTCTTC. It translates to CASSLSPPNEQFF.

This chain joins TRBV7-9 and TRBJ1-2; D not certain. The germline gives CDR1 SEHNR, CDR2 FQNEAQ (reference sequence). This CDR3 region has 13 residues. V was cut by 1 base and J by 7 bases, with 10 bases left in between. In DNA, the CDR3 is TGTGCCAGCAGCTTAGGGTCCTATTTTGGCTACACCTTC. This translates into CASSLGSYFGYTF.

The chain has TRBV6-6 and TRBJ1-2; TRBD1 might be the D (6 bases). Trimming removed 5 bases from V and 2 bases from J, with 15 bases in between. Germline V lookup: CDR1 MNHNY, CDR2 SVGAGI (reference sequence). CDR3 length equals 15 residues. The CDR3 DNA sequence: TGTGCCAGCAGTCCTACCTTACAGGGCAACTATGGCTACACCTTC. This encodes CASSPTLQGNYGYTF.

In DNA, the CDR3 is TGTGCCAGTAGTAGGGCCCCAAATGGCTACACCTTC. Translating gives CASSRAPNGYTF. The chain carries TRBV19 and TRBJ1-2; D remains unclear. Trimming took 4 bases from V and 6 from J, leaving 9 bases between them. This CDR3 spans 12 amino acids. Germline assignment: CDR1 LNHDA and CDR2 SQIVND (reference sequence).

The chain combines TRBV6-6 with TRBJ2-1, with 11 bases identical to TRBD1. This CDR3 comprises 15 residues. The V gene's germline CDR1 is MNHNY and CDR2 SVGAGI (reference sequence). V lost 6 bases, J lost 4 bases, and 5 bases stayed unmatched. The CDR3 region has the DNA TGTGCCAGCAGCCAGGGACAGGGGGAATACAATGAGCAGTTCTTC. Encoded protein: CASSQGQGEYNEQFF.

This chain joins TRBV10-3 and TRBJ1-2, with D perhaps TRBD1 (5 bases). Looked up from germline, CDR1 is ENHRY and CDR2 is SYGVKD. V lost 8 bases and J 4 bases, leaving 14 bases between the germline ends. The CDR3 runs to 13 residues. The CDR3: CAIGGGQVYGYTF. For the CDR3, the DNA is TGTGCCATCGGGGGTGGGCAAGTCTATGGCTACACCTTC.

This clone was seen a single time. The chain recombines TRBV4-1 with TRBJ2-7; D remains ambiguous. This CDR3 has 14 residues. Germline CDR1 is MGHRA and CDR2 is YSYEKL. Trimming removed 3 bases at V and 3 bases at J, with 12 bases between. CDR3 amino acids: CASSQGIGIYEQYF. CDR3 sequence (DNA): TGCGCCAGCAGCCAGGGTATAGGGATCTACGAGCAGTACTTC.

The V call is TRBV15, the J call TRBJ2-7, with 12 bases lining up with TRBD2. Germline V gene sequence: CDR1 LNHNV, CDR2 YYDKDF (reference sequence). V was clipped by 5 bases and J by 0 bases; unmatched bases: 8. CDR3 length: 17 amino acids. This chain's CDR3 is CATSGRLAGVSSYEQYF. In nucleotides, the CDR3 is TGTGCCACCAGCGGACGACTAGCGGGGGTTAGCTCCTACGAGCAGTACTTC.

The gene calls are TRBV5-1 and TRBJ1-1; D may be TRBD1 (5 bases). This CDR3 contains 16 residues. In germline, CDR1 is SGHRS, CDR2 YFSETQ. The V and J ends lost 0 bases and 0 bases respectively, with 12 bases between them. CDR3 protein: CASSLEEGTMNTEAFF. CDR3 sequence (DNA): TGCGCCAGCAGCTTGGAGGAGGGGACCATGAACACTGAAGCTTTCTTT.

The chain uses TRBV10-3 and TRBJ1-1; D gene uncertain. The CDR3 is made up of 13 amino acids. Germline CDR1 reads ENHRY; CDR2 reads SYGVKD. The V end was cut by 4 bases, the J end by 3 bases, with 9 bases between. The CDR3 loop reads CAISGREYTEAFF. CDR3 DNA: TGTGCCATCAGTGGACGGGAGTACACTGAAGCTTTCTTT.

This clone was detected once. The chain uses TRBV7-9 and TRBJ2-1; D is unclear. The CDR3 runs 15 residues. Trimming cost V 4 bases and J 2 bases, with 12 bases left between them. Germline loops: CDR1 SEHNR, CDR2 FQNEAQ (reference sequence). The CDR3 protein is CASSSQSRTYNEQFF. CDR3 nucleotides: TGTGCCAGCAGCTCCCAATCCAGGACCTACAATGAGCAGTTCTTC.

The chain employs TRBV6-5 and TRBJ1-4, with unresolved D. This CDR3 has 14 residues. Looked up from germline, CDR1 is MNHEY and CDR2 is SVGAGI. V lost 6 bases and J lost 8, with 16 bases in between. CDR3: CASRSEILGEKLFF. The CDR3 DNA follows: TGTGCCAGCAGATCGGAAATTCTCGGCGAAAAACTGTTTTTT.